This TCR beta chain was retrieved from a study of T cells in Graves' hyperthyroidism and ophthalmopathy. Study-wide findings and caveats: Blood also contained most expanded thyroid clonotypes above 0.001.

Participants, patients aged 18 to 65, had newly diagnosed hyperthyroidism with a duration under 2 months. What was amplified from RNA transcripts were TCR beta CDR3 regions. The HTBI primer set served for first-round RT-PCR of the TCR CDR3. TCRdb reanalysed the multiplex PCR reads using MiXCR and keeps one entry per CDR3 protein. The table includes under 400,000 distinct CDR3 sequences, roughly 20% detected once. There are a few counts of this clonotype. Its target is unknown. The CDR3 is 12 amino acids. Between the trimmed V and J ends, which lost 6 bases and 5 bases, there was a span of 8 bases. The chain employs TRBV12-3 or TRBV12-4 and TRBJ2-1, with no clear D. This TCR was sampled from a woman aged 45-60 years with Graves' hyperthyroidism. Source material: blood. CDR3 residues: CASRENNNEQFF. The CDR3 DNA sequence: TGTGCCAGCAGGGAGAATAACAATGAGCAGTTCTTC.